The rows below give T cell receptor beta chains drawn from one sample of a study of cytomegalovirus exposure and HLA in healthy donors. Clones were sequenced by immunoSEQ multiplex PCR, and TCRdb holds only the in-frame ones, with some missing. The sample records about 160,000 clones, around 81% being singletons. Sequenced material: PBMCs. The receptor set was obtained from a woman between 40 and 55 years old in good health and CMV-seronegative. The CDR3 runs from the conserved cysteine through the conserved F or W. D genes are given only for firm matches. The size field is filled for only some rows; it gives once, few, many or a size class.

V gene	J gene	D gene	clone size	CDR3 protein	CDR3 DNA
TRBV5-1	TRBJ2-1	TRBD1	-	CASSLSPGQGGHEQFF	TGCGCCAGCAGCTTGTCACCGGGACAGGGGGGTCATGAGCAGTTCTTC
TRBV7-8	TRBJ2-7	-	-	CASSGDSYEQYF	TGTGCCAGCTCGGGGGATTCCTACGAGCAGTACTTC
TRBV11-2	TRBJ2-2	-	few	CASSLVGGSVGELFF	TGTGCCAGCAGCTTAGTGGGAGGTTCCGTTGGGGAGCTGTTTTTT
TRBV10-3	TRBJ2-2	-	-	CAISEFAGVNTGELFF	TGTGCCATCAGTGAATTTGCAGGGGTTAACACCGGGGAGCTGTTTTTT
TRBV13	TRBJ2-5	-	-	CASSLGTGVETQYF	TGTGCCAGCAGCTTAGGCACGGGAGTGGAGACCCAGTACTTC
TRBV13	TRBJ1-4	TRBD1	-	CASSPTGVREKLFF	TGTGCCAGCAGCCCCACAGGGGTGAGAGAAAAACTGTTTTTT
TRBV27	TRBJ2-3	TRBD2	-	CASSSGTSGSEKDTQYF	TGTGCCAGCAGTTCAGGGACTAGCGGGAGTGAGAAAGATACGCAGTATTTT
TRBV5-1	TRBJ2-1	TRBD2	-	CASKGLAGGPLNEQFF	TGCGCCAGCAAGGGACTAGCGGGAGGGCCGTTGAATGAGCAGTTCTTC
TRBV25-1	TRBJ1-4	TRBD1	-	CASSKGTRTGGEFEKLFF	TGTGCCAGCAGCAAAGGGACTCGGACAGGGGGGGAATTTGAAAAACTGTTTTTT
TRBV7-7	TRBJ2-1	-	once	CASSLSGTYNEQFF	TGTGCTAGCAGCTTGTCAGGCACCTACAATGAGCAGTTCTTC
TRBV10-3	TRBJ2-7	TRBD2	few	CAINSGTSGSYEQYF	TGTGCCATCAACTCCGGGACTAGCGGCTCCTACGAGCAGTACTTC
TRBV11-2	TRBJ2-7	-	-	CASTSPDSPYEQYF	TGTGCCAGCACCTCCCCGGACTCCCCCTACGAGCAGTACTTC
TRBV2	TRBJ1-2	-	-	CASSEPVLVTSNYGYTF	TGTGCCAGCAGTGAACCAGTTTTGGTTACGTCTAACTATGGCTACACCTTC
TRBV28	TRBJ2-3	TRBD2	-	CASSLGITSGSGDTQYF	TGTGCCAGCAGTTTGGGAATAACTAGCGGGAGTGGAGATACGCAGTATTTT
TRBV5-4	TRBJ2-7	-	-	CASSLAEKEKQYF	TGTGCCAGCAGCTTGGCGGAGAAAGAAAAGCAGTACTTC
TRBV7-3	TRBJ2-1	TRBD2	-	CASSLEVGRAANEQFF	TGTGCCAGCAGCTTAGAGGTAGGGAGGGCTGCCAATGAGCAGTTCTTC
TRBV7-8	TRBJ2-2	-	-	CASSSDLSGELFF	TGTGCCAGCAGCTCGGACTTGTCCGGGGAGCTGTTTTTT
TRBV2	TRBJ1-1	-	-	CASSVQGSMVSEAFF	TGTGCCAGCAGTGTACAGGGTAGCATGGTCTCTGAAGCTTTCTTT
TRBV27	TRBJ1-1	-	-	CASKPGHENTEAFF	TGTGCCAGCAAGCCGGGACATGAGAACACTGAAGCTTTCTTT
TRBV9	TRBJ1-1	-	-	CASSVQGGTEAFF	TGTGCCAGCAGCGTACAGGGTGGCACTGAAGCTTTCTTT
TRBV6-6	TRBJ1-1	TRBD1	few	CASSTTGGRENTEAFF	TGTGCCAGCAGTACGACAGGGGGCAGGGAGAACACTGAAGCTTTCTTT
TRBV6-6	TRBJ2-7	-	-	CASTEQGFNEQYF	TGTGCCAGCACCGAACAGGGATTTAACGAGCAGTACTTC
TRBV5-6	TRBJ2-5	TRBD2	few	CASSLRGLAQETQYF	TGTGCCAGCAGCTTAAGGGGACTAGCGCAAGAGACCCAGTACTTC
TRBV7-2	TRBJ2-6	-	-	CASSLRRPSANVLTF	TGTGCCAGCAGCTTAAGGAGACCCTCGGCCAACGTCCTGACTTTC
TRBV10-3	TRBJ1-2	TRBD1	-	CAIGGGQGSYGYTF	TGTGCCATCGGGGGTGGACAGGGGTCCTATGGCTACACCTTC
TRBV2	TRBJ1-5	-	-	CASSQLQSQPQHF	TGTGCCAGCAGTCAACTACAAAGTCAGCCCCAGCATTTT
TRBV29-1	TRBJ2-7	TRBD1	-	CSAHLDRGKDLYEQYF	TGCAGCGCCCACTTGGACAGGGGAAAAGATCTTTACGAGCAGTACTTC
TRBV15	TRBJ1-5	-	once	CATSSQGVPNQPQHF	TGTGCCACCAGCTCCCAAGGGGTCCCCAATCAGCCCCAGCATTTT
TRBV5-1	TRBJ2-1	TRBD1	-	CASSGTGVDEQFF	TGCGCCAGCAGCGGGACAGGGGTCGATGAGCAGTTCTTC
TRBV29-1	TRBJ2-7	TRBD1	-	CSVGDRGYEQYF	TGCAGCGTTGGGGACAGGGGTTACGAGCAGTACTTC
TRBV6-1	TRBJ1-1	-	-	CASSTELNTEAFF	TGTGCCAGCAGCACAGAGCTGAACACTGAAGCTTTCTTT
TRBV30	TRBJ2-1	-	-	CAWGYRERQFF	TGTGCCTGGGGCTACAGGGAACGTCAGTTCTTC
TRBV9	TRBJ2-3	-	-	CASSVLQGGDTQYF	TGTGCCAGCAGCGTTTTACAGGGGGGGGATACGCAGTATTTT
TRBV7-3	TRBJ2-1	-	-	CASSLSVGGASYNEQFF	TGTGCCAGCAGCTTATCCGTGGGAGGAGCATCCTACAATGAGCAGTTCTTC
TRBV29-1	TRBJ2-5	-	-	CSVGGGSQETQYF	TGCAGCGTTGGGGGTGGGAGCCAAGAGACCCAGTACTTC
TRBV15	TRBJ2-3	-	once	CATSRDSVGRDTQYF	TGTGCCACCAGCAGAGATTCGGTGGGGCGCGATACGCAGTATTTT
TRBV2	TRBJ2-5	TRBD1	-	CASRTGRAQETQYF	TGTGCCAGCAGGACAGGGCGAGCCCAAGAGACCCAGTACTTC
TRBV13	TRBJ2-3	-	-	CASSLGGPSSTDTQYF	TGTGCCAGCAGCTTAGGGGGGCCCTCTAGCACAGATACGCAGTATTTT
TRBV19	TRBJ2-5	-	-	CASSRLDSTEGLGETQYF	TGTGCCAGTAGTAGATTGGACTCCACGGAAGGGTTAGGAGAGACCCAGTACTTC
TRBV28	TRBJ2-1	TRBD2	-	CASSFSGGVYNEQFF	TGTGCCAGCAGTTTTTCGGGGGGGGTTTACAATGAGCAGTTCTTC
TRBV18	TRBJ2-5	TRBD2	-	CASSPNRGGETQYF	TGTGCCAGCTCACCGAATCGGGGGGGAGAGACCCAGTACTTC